This T cell receptor beta chain appears in the sequencing data of a study of blood T cells in healthy people across ages. A few counts support this clonotype. Its antigen is as yet unknown. A second PCR, run for roughly 7 to 12 cycles, used a sample-barcoded 5' primer plus a J-beta primer mix. TCRdb ran MiXCR on the 5' RACE reads and lists one entry per CDR3 protein. The repertoire consists of some 1.8 million distinct CDR3 sequences, with roughly 43% occurring once and the leading ten covering 20% to 25%. Healthy Caucasians from Russia aged roughly 6 to 95 served as donors. Trimming removed 2 bases from V and 6 bases from J, with 8 bases in between. CDR3 length: 13 amino acids. Germline V gene lookup returns CDR1 MGHDK and CDR2 SYGVNS. Study conclusions and caveats: Lack of knowledge of donor CMV status possibly confounded expanded clonotype changes. Diversity estimates drawn from one million T cells were deemed underestimates.

Sequencing was done on a sample of blood. This sequence originates from a human donor in good health. The chain uses TRBV25-1 and TRBJ2-1; possible D gene TRBD1, 6 bases. The CDR3 DNA reads TGTGCCAGCAGTGAAAACAGGGCCAATGAGCAGTTCTTC. Its translation: CASSENRANEQFF.